Below are 5 T cell receptor beta chains sequenced from a single sample in a study of T-cell memory formation after mild COVID-19 (dated by TCRdb to the early 2020s). To prepare the library, 5' RACE was applied. Sequencing was performed on an Illumina NovaSeq 6000. Using fastp at Q25 and MiXCR, TCRdb reprocessed the public reads and kept productive beta chains. Merged by CDR3 protein, the rows form single entries marked with the most common genes and DNA. This sample lists a few hundred thousand distinct CDR3 sequences; approximately 8.4% were detected once. The ten largest clones capture about 20% of the sample. The sequencing sample was made of PBMCs or a T cell subset sorted from them (not recorded which). All receptors come from a man younger than 30 who had mild COVID-19 (a few samples of this study predate the infection). The sample titles of this study are shuffled in the database, so cell type and time point are left out; the donor was told from shared clones.

V usage is TRBV5-6 and J usage is TRBJ2-3, with D possibly TRBD2 on 6 matching bases. This CDR3 has 16 residues. Germline V CDR1 and CDR2: SGHDT, YYEEEE. The V and J ends lost 0 bases and 3 bases respectively, with 14 bases between them. The CDR3 loop reads CASSLGGPGATDTQYF. The CDR3, as DNA: TGTGCCAGCAGCTTGGGAGGGCCGGGAGCAACAGATACGCAGTATTTT. The full variable domain, its missing parts supplied by reference TRBV5-6 and TRBJ2-3, is DAGVTQSPTHLIKTRGQQVTLRCSPKSGHDTVSWYQQALGQGPQFIFQYYEEEERQRGNFPDRFSGHQFPNYSSELNVNALLLGDSALYLCASSLGGPGATDTQYFGPGTRLTVL.

This clonotype was seen a few times. The genes are TRBV6-6 and TRBJ1-5, with a tentative D call TRBD1 (5 bases). Germline values: CDR1 MNHNY, CDR2 SVGAGI (reference sequence). Trimming stripped 4 bases from V and 7 bases from J, with 17 bases between. There are 15 residues in the CDR3. CDR3 region: CASSSVGASAQPQHF. DNA for the CDR3: TGTGCCAGCAGTTCAGTAGGGGCATCTGCCCAGCCCCAGCATTTT.

The V and J genes are TRBV5-1 and TRBJ2-3, with a possible D match to TRBD1 (6 bases). The CDR3 has 14 amino acids. Germline V CDR1 and CDR2: SGHRS, YFSETQ. V lost 0 bases and J lost 2, with 7 bases in between. The CDR3 coding sequence is TGCGCCAGCAGCTTGGTGGGGGCCACAGATACGCAGTATTTT. The encoded protein is CASSLVGATDTQYF.

There are a few counts of this clonotype. This chain joins TRBV3-1 and TRBJ2-2; 7 nucleotides align to TRBD2. Per germline, CDR1 LGHDT and CDR2 YNNKEL (reference sequence). CDR3 length: 13 residues. The junction had 4 bases not matched to a gene; V was cut back by 3 bases and J by 9 bases. The CDR3 bases are TGTGCCAGCAGCCAGGGAGGGACCCGGGAGCTGTTTTTT. Its protein is CASSQGGTRELFF.

The chain has TRBV7-9 and TRBJ2-5, with 7 bases matching TRBD2. The germline V gene encodes CDR1 SEHNR and CDR2 FQNEAQ (reference sequence). CDR3 length: 14 amino acids. The V gene end was trimmed by 5 bases and the J gene end by 4 bases; junction bases not matched to a gene: 7. Here the CDR3 DNA reads TGTGCCAGCAGCAAACCCGGGAGGAGAGAGACCCAGTACTTC. Translated: CASSKPGRRETQYF.